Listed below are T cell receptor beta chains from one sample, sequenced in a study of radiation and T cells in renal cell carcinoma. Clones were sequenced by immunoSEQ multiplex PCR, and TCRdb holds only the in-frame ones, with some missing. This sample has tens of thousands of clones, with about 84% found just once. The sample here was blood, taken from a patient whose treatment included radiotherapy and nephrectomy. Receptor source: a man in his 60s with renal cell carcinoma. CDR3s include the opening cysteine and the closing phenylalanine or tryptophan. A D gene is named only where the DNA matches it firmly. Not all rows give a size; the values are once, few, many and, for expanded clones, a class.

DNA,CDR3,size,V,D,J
TGTGCCAGCAGCCTCCTAGGACAGGAATCCTACTACACCTTC,CASSLLGQESYYTF,-,TRBV4-2,TRBD1,TRBJ1-2
TGTGCCTGGAGTAGGGCGAGGACGCAGTATTTT,CAWSRARTQYF,-,TRBV30,-,TRBJ2-3
TGCGCCAGCAGCTTGGCCGGTGACAGCCTGAACACTGAAGCTTTCTTT,CASSLAGDSLNTEAFF,once,TRBV5-1,-,TRBJ1-1
TGTGCCAGTAGTATAGACACAGGCGGCTATGGCTACACCTTC,CASSIDTGGYGYTF,-,TRBV19,-,TRBJ1-2
TGCGCCAGCAGCTGGGGGGCCCCTGGGGGGGCGTCCTACGAGCAGTACTTC,CASSWGAPGGASYEQYF,once,TRBV5-1,-,TRBJ2-7
TGTGCCAGTAAGGACAACCCAAACACCGGGGAGCTGTTTTTT,CASKDNPNTGELFF,-,TRBV19,-,TRBJ2-2
TGTGCCAGCAGCTTATCGCAGCGGGAGGGGTACGAGCAGTACTTC,CASSLSQREGYEQYF,-,TRBV7-2,TRBD2,TRBJ2-7
TGTGCCAGCAGCTTAAACTACGAGCAGTACTTC,CASSLNYEQYF,few,TRBV5-6,-,TRBJ2-7
TGTGCCAGCAGCCGCCTAGCGGGAGGATTAAATGAGCAGTTCTTC,CASSRLAGGLNEQFF,-,TRBV9,TRBD2,TRBJ2-1
TGTGCCAGCAGAACGGGACAGGTCTACGAGCAGTACTTC,CASRTGQVYEQYF,few,TRBV6-6,TRBD1,TRBJ2-7
TGTGCCAGCGGGAGGGGTCGGGGGTACGAGCAGTACTTC,CASGRGRGYEQYF,-,TRBV9,TRBD2,TRBJ2-7
TGTGCCAGCTCGCAGGGTATAGGGACTGAAGCTTTCTTT,CASSQGIGTEAFF,once,TRBV18,-,TRBJ1-1
TGTGCTAGTTACCCGACAGGGACCGGGGAGCTGTTTTTT,CASYPTGTGELFF,-,TRBV12-5,TRBD1,TRBJ2-2
TGTGCCAGCTCCTCCTTAGGGGATCAGAATCAGCCCCAGCATTTT,CASSSLGDQNQPQHF,once,TRBV18,-,TRBJ1-5
TGTGCCAGCAGTGGGGACAGGGCAGGGACTGAAGCTTTCTTT,CASSGDRAGTEAFF,-,TRBV6-1,TRBD1,TRBJ1-1
TGTGCCAGCAGCTTGTGGCCAGGGACAGGGAATCCCTACGAGCAGTACTTC,CASSLWPGTGNPYEQYF,-,TRBV5-6,TRBD1,TRBJ2-7
TGTGCCAGCAGCCGCGGGACTAGCGGGGTAGGGACCCAGTACTTC,CASSRGTSGVGTQYF,-,TRBV7-8,TRBD2,TRBJ2-5
TGTGCCAGCAGCCCAGCGGGGCTGTACGAGCAGTACTTC,CASSPAGLYEQYF,-,TRBV7-2,TRBD2,TRBJ2-7
TGTGCCAGCAGCCGGGGACAGGGGAATAGTGGCTACACCTTC,CASSRGQGNSGYTF,-,TRBV5-6,TRBD1,TRBJ1-2
TGTGCCAGCAGTCCATATACAGGGAGTCCCAGAAACACCATATATTTT,CASSPYTGSPRNTIYF,-,TRBV5-8,-,TRBJ1-3
TGTGCCAGCTCACCTGAGACAGGGAAAGCTTTCTTT,CASSPETGKAFF,few,TRBV18,TRBD1,TRBJ1-1
TGTGCCAGTATGACGGGACAGATGTATGGCTACACCTTC,CASMTGQMYGYTF,-,TRBV19,TRBD1,TRBJ1-2
TGTGCCAGCAGCACCGGGACTAGCGGGAGGGCCATCGAGCAGTACTTC,CASSTGTSGRAIEQYF,-,TRBV7-8,TRBD2,TRBJ2-7